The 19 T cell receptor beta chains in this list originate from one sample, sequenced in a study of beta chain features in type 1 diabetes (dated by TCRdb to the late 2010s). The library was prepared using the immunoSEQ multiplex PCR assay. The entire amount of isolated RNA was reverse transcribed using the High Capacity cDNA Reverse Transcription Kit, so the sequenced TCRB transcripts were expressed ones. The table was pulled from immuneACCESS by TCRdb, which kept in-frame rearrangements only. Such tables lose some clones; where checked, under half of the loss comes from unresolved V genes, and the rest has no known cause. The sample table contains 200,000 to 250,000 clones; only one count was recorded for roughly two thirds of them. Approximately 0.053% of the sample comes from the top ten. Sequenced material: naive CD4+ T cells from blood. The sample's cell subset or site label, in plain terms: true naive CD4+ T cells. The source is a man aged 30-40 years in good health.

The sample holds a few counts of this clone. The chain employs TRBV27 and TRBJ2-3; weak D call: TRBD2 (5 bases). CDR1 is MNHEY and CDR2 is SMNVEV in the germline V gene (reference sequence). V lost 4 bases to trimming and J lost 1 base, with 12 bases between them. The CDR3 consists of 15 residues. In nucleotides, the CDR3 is TGTGCCAGCAGTTCCGAGGGAAGAGGCACAGATACGCAGTATTTT. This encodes CASSSEGRGTDTQYF.

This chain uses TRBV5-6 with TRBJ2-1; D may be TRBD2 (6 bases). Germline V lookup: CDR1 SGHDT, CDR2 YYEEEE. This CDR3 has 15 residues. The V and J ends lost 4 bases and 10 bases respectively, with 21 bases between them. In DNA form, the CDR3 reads TGTGCCAGCAGCCCTCGGAGGGGTTTTACTGGAGAGCAGTTCTTC. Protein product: CASSPRRGFTGEQFF.

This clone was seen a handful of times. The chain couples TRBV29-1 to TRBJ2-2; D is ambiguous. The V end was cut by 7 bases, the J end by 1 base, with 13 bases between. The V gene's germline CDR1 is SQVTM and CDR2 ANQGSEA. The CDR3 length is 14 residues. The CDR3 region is CSASQVGNTGELFF. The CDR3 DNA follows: TGCAGCGCCTCCCAAGTGGGGAACACCGGGGAGCTGTTTTTT.

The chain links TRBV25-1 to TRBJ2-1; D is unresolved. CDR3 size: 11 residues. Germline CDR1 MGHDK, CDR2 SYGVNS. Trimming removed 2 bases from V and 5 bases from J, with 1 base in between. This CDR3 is CASSEHNEQFF. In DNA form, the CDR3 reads TGTGCCAGCAGTGAACACAATGAGCAGTTCTTC. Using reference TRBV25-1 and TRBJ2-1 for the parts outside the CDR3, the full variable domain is EADIYQTPRYLVIGTGKKITLECSQTMGHDKMYWYQQDPGMELHLIHYSYGVNSTEKGDLSSESTVSRIRTEHFPLTLESARPSHTSQYLCASSEHNEQFFGPGTRLTVL.

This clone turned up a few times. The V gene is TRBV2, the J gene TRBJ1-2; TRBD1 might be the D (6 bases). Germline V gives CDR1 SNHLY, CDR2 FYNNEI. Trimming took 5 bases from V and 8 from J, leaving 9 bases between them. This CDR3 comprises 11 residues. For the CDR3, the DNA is TGTGCCAGCAGTCGAGGGGGAGGCTACACCTTC. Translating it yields CASSRGGGYTF.

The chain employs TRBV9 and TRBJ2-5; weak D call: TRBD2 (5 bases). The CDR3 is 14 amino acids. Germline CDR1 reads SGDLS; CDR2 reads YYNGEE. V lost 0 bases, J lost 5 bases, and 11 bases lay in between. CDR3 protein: CASSVGLWEETQYF. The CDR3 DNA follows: TGTGCCAGCAGCGTAGGACTCTGGGAGGAGACCCAGTACTTC.

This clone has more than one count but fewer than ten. CDR3 region: CASSVSQETQYF. In DNA form, the CDR3 reads TGTGCCAGCAGTGTTTCTCAAGAGACCCAGTACTTC. This chain connects TRBV2 to TRBJ2-5, with unresolved D. Between the trimmed V and J ends, which lost 4 bases and 2 bases, there was a span of 5 bases. This CDR3 spans 12 amino acids. Germline assignment: CDR1 SNHLY and CDR2 FYNNEI.

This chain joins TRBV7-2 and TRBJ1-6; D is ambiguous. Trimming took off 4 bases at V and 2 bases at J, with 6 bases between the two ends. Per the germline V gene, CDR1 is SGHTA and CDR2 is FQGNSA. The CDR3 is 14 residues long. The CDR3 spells CASSYSTYNSPLHF. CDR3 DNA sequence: TGTGCCAGCAGCTACAGTACCTATAATTCACCCCTCCACTTT.

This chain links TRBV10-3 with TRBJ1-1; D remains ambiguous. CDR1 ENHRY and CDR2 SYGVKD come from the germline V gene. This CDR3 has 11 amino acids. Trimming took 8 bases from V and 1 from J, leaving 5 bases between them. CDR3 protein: CAIQENTEAFF. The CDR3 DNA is TGTGCCATCCAAGAGAACACTGAAGCTTTCTTT.

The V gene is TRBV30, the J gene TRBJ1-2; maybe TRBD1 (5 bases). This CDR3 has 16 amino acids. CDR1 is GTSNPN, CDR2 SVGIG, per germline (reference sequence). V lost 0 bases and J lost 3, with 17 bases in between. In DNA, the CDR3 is TGTGCCTGGAGTGTAGGGGCAGTTCCTAGGGACTATGGCTACACCTTC. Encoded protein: CAWSVGAVPRDYGYTF.

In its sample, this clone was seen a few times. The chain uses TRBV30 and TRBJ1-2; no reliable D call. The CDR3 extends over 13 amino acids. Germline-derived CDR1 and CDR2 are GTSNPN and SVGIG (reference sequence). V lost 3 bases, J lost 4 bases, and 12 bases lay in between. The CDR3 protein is CAWSDDGSYGYTF. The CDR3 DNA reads TGTGCCTGGAGCGACGACGGATCCTATGGCTACACCTTC.

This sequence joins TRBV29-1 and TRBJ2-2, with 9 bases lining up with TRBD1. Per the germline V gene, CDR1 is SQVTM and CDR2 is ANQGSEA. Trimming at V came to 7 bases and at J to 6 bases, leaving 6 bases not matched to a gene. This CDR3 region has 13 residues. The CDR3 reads CSAGTGFPGELFF. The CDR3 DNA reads TGCAGCGCCGGGACAGGGTTCCCCGGGGAGCTGTTTTTT.

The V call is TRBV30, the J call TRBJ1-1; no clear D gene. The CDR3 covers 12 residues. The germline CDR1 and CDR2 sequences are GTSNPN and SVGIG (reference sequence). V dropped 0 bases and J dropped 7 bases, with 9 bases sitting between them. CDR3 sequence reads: CAWSVPVGEAFF. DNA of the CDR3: TGTGCCTGGAGTGTACCAGTCGGTGAAGCTTTCTTT. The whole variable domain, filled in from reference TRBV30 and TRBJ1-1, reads SQTIHQWPATLVQPVGSPLSLECTVEGTSNPNLYWYRQAAGRGLQLLFYSVGIGQISSEVPQNLSASRPQDRQFILSSKKLLLSDSGFYLCAWSVPVGEAFFGQGTRLTVV.

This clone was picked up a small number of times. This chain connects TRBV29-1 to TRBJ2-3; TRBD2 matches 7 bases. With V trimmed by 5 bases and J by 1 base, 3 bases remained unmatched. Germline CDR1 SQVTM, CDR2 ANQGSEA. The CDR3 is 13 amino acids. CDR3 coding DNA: TGCAGCGTTCGTCGGGGGGGCACAGATACGCAGTATTTT. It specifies CSVRRGGTDTQYF.

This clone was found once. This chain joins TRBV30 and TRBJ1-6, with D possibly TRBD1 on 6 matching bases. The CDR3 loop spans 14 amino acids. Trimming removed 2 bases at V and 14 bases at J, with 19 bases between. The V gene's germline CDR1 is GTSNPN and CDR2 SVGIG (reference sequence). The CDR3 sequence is CAWSTTGGVRTLHF. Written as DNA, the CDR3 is TGTGCCTGGAGTACGACCGGGGGCGTTCGAACCCTCCACTTT.

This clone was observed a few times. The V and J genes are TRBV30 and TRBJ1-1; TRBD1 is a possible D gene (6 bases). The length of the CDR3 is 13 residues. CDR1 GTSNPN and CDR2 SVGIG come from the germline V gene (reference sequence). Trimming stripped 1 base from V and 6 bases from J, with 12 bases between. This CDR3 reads CAWSGLHRAEAFF. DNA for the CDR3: TGTGCCTGGAGTGGCCTTCACAGGGCTGAAGCTTTCTTT.

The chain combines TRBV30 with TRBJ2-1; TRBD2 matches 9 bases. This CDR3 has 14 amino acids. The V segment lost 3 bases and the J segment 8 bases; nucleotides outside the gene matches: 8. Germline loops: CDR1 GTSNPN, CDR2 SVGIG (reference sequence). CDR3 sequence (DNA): TGTGCCTGGAGCGCCCGTGCTAGCGGGGATGAGCAGTTCTTC. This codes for CAWSARASGDEQFF.

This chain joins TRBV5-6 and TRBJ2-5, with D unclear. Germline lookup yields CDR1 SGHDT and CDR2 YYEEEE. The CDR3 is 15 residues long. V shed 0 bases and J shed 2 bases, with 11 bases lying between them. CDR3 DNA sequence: TGTGCCAGCAGCTTGGAAGGTACTGAACAAGAGACCCAGTACTTC. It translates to CASSLEGTEQETQYF.

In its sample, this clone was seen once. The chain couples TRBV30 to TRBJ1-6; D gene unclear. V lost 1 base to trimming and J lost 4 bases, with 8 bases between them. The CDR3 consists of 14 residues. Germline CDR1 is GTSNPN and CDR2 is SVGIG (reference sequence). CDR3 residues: CAWSGSPYNSPLHF. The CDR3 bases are TGTGCCTGGAGTGGGTCTCCATATAATTCACCCCTCCACTTT. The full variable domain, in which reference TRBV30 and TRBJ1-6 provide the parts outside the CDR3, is SQTIHQWPATLVQPVGSPLSLECTVEGTSNPNLYWYRQAAGRGLQLLFYSVGIGQISSEVPQNLSASRPQDRQFILSSKKLLLSDSGFYLCAWSGSPYNSPLHFGNGTRLTVT.